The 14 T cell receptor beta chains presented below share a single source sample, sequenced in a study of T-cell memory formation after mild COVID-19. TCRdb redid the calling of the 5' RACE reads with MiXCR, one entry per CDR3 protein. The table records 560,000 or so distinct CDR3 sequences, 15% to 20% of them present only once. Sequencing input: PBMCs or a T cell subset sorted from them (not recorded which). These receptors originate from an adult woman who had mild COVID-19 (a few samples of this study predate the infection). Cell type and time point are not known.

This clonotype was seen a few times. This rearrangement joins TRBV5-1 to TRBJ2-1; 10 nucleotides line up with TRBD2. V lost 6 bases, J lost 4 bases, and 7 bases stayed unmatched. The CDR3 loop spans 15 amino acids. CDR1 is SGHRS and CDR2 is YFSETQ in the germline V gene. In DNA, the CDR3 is TGCGCCAGCACACCAGAGCGGGGGGGATACAATGAGCAGTTCTTC. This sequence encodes CASTPERGGYNEQFF.

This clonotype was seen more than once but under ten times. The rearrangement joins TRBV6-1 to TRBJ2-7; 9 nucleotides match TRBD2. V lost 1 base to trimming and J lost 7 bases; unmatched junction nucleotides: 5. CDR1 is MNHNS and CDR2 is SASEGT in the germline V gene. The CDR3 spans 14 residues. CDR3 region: CASSEDGLAGEQYF. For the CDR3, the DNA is TGTGCCAGCAGTGAAGACGGCCTAGCGGGGGAGCAGTACTTC.

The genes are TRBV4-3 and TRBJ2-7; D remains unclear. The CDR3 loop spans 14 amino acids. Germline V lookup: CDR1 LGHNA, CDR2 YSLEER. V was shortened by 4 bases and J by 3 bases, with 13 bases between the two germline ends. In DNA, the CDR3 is TGCGCCAGCAGCCGGACCCTTGAACTCTACGAGCAGTACTTC. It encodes CASSRTLELYEQYF.

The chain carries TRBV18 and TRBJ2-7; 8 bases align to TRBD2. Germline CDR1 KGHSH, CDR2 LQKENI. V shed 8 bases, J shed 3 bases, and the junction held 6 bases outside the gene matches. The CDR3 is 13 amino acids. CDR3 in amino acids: CASTQRESYEQYF. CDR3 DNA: TGTGCCAGCACACAGCGGGAGAGCTACGAGCAGTACTTC.

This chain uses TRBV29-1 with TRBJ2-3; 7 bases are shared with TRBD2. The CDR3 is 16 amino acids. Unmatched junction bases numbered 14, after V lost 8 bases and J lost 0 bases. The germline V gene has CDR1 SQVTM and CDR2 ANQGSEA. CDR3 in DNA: TGCAGCACCCTTCGCGGGAGTCTTACTAGCACAGATACGCAGTATTTT. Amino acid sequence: CSTLRGSLTSTDTQYF.

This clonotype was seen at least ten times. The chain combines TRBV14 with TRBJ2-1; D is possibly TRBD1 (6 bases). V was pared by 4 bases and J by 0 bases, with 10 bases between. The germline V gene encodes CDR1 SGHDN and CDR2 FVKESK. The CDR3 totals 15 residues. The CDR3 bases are TGTGCCAGCAGCCGGAGAGGGGGCTCCTACAATGAGCAGTTCTTC. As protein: CASSRRGGSYNEQFF.

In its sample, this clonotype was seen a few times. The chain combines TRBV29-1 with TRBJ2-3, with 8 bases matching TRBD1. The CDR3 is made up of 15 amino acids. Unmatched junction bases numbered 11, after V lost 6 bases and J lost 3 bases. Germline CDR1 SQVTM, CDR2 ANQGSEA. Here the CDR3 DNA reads TGCAGCGTCCCGGATAGGACAGGGCGGACAGATACGCAGTATTTT. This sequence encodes CSVPDRTGRTDTQYF.

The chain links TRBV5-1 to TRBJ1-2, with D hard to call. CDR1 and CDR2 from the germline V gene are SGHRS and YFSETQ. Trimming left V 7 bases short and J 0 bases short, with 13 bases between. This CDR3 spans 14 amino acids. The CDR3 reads CASRETSANYGYTF. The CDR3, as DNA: TGCGCCAGCCGTGAGACCTCAGCTAACTATGGCTACACCTTC. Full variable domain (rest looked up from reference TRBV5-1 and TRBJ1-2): KAGVTQTPRYLIKTRGQQVTLSCSPISGHRSVSWYQQTPGQGLQFLFEYFSETQRNKGNFPGRFSGRQFSNSRSEMNVSTLELGDSALYLCASRETSANYGYTFGSGTRLTVV.

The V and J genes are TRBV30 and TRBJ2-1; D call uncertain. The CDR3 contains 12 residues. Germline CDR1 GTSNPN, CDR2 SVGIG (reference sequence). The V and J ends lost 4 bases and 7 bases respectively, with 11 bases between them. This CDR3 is CAWKEVSNEQFF. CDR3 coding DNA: TGTGCCTGGAAGGAAGTTTCTAATGAGCAGTTCTTC.

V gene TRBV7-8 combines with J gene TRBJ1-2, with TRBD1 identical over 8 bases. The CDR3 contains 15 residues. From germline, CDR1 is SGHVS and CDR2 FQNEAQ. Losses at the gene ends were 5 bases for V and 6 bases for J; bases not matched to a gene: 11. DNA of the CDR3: TGTGCCAGCAGCACCAGGACAGGGTCTGGGAATGGCTACACCTTC. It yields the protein CASSTRTGSGNGYTF.

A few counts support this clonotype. The CDR3 is CASSYWRQGSTEAFF. The CDR3 DNA reads TGTGCCAGCAGTTACTGGAGACAGGGGTCCACTGAAGCTTTCTTT. This chain links TRBV6-2 or TRBV6-3 with TRBJ1-1, with 8 bases that match TRBD1. There are 15 residues in the CDR3. Unmatched junction bases numbered 5, after V lost 1 base and J lost 4 bases. The germline V gene encodes CDR1 MNHEY and CDR2 SVGEGT.

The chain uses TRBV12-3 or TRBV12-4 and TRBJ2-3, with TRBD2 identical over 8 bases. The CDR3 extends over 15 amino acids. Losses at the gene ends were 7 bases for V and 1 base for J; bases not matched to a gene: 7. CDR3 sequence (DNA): TGTGCCAGCAACCCCGGGGGGGGACGCACAGATACGCAGTATTTT. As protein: CASNPGGGRTDTQYF.

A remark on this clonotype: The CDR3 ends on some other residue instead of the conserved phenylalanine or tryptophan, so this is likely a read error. CDR3 sequence: CASSTQGADKNIQYL. The CDR3 DNA reads as TGCGCCAGCAGCACCCAGGGGGCCGACAAAAACATTCAGTACTTA. The chain carries TRBV5-1 and TRBJ2-4, with 8 bases aligning to TRBD1. V shed 4 bases and J 3 bases; nucleotides not matched to a gene: 6. The germline V gene has CDR1 SGHRS and CDR2 YFSETQ. The length of the CDR3 is 15 residues.

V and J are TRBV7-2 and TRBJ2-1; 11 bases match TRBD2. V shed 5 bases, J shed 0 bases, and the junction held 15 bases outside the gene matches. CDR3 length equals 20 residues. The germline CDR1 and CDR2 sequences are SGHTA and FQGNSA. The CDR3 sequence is CASSPSYLLAGDTSYNEQFF. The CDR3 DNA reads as TGTGCCAGCAGCCCATCCTACTTACTAGCGGGAGATACCTCCTACAATGAGCAGTTCTTC.